The next 20 T cell receptor beta chains were all read from a single sample in a study of T cell responses to AZD1222 COVID-19 vaccine. This table comes from immunoSEQ multiplex PCR, and its TCRdb copy is limited to in-frame clones, with some not included. The sample lists roughly 70,000 clones, about nine tenths seen once, with less than 7% in the top ten. This sample comprised peripheral blood, obtained 28 days after the second dose of the MenACWY control vaccine. Receptor source: an adult who received the MenACWY meningococcal vaccine as a control.

The gene calls are TRBV30 and TRBJ2-7; TRBD1 might be the D (6 bases). Trimming removed 6 bases at V and 0 bases at J, with 12 bases between. This CDR3 spans 13 amino acids. Looked up from germline, CDR1 is GTSNPN and CDR2 is SVGIG (reference sequence). CDR3 in amino acids: CACDSDSSYEQYF. The CDR3 bases are TGTGCCTGCGACTCGGACAGCTCCTACGAGCAGTACTTC.

This chain uses TRBV6-5 with TRBJ1-2; 8 nucleotides align to TRBD1. CDR1 is MNHEY and CDR2 is SVGAGI in the germline V gene. CDR3 size: 13 residues. Trimming removed 10 bases from V and 8 bases from J; junction bases left unmatched: 12. Here the CDR3 DNA reads TGTGCCACCTCGCAGGGGGCCCTGGGAGGCTACACCTTC. This sequence encodes CATSQGALGGYTF.

This chain links TRBV5-1 with TRBJ1-1, with a weak D call TRBD1 (5 bases). Trimming cost V 5 bases and J 4 bases, with 18 bases left between them. The germline V gene encodes CDR1 SGHRS and CDR2 YFSETQ. The CDR3 contains 15 residues. The CDR3 region is CASSWDAQQSTEAFF. The CDR3 nucleotides read TGCGCCAGCAGTTGGGACGCACAGCAGAGCACTGAAGCTTTCTTT.

The rearrangement joins TRBV5-4 to TRBJ1-1, with a weak D call TRBD1 (6 bases). The germline CDR1 and CDR2 sequences are SGHNT and YYREEE (reference sequence). Trimming removed 4 bases at V and 5 bases at J, with 18 bases between. CDR3 size: 15 residues. The CDR3 region has the DNA TGTGCCAGCAGCGTCGCAGGGGTCGGGACAACTGAAGCTTTCTTT. This codes for CASSVAGVGTTEAFF.

Here the CDR3 reads CASSELNAFNEQFF. The CDR3 coding sequence is TGTGCCAGCAGTGAATTGAACGCCTTCAATGAGCAGTTCTTC. V gene TRBV2 combines with J gene TRBJ2-1; D not resolved. Germline values: CDR1 SNHLY, CDR2 FYNNEI. The CDR3 spans 14 residues. The germline V and J ends were trimmed by 2 bases and 6 bases, with 11 bases remaining between them.

This clone has just a few counts. The chain recombines TRBV27 with TRBJ1-5; no reliable D call. Germline assignment: CDR1 MNHEY and CDR2 SMNVEV (reference sequence). V was clipped by 5 bases and J by 2 bases, with 16 bases between them. The CDR3 is made up of 16 amino acids. CDR3 DNA: TGTGCCAGCAGTGCCCGACATGCCGAGGGCAATCAGCCCCAGCATTTT. As protein: CASSARHAEGNQPQHF.

This chain joins TRBV5-1 and TRBJ2-7; D is possibly TRBD2 (7 bases). CDR1 is SGHRS, CDR2 YFSETQ, per germline. V was pared by 0 bases and J by 5 bases, with 15 bases between. This CDR3 spans 15 amino acids. CDR3 nucleotide sequence: TGCGCCAGCAGCTTGGCTGGGGGGGGCGCAAACGAGCAGTACTTC. Protein product: CASSLAGGGANEQYF.

The rearrangement links TRBV28 to TRBJ1-4, with 8 bases identical to TRBD1. The CDR3 runs 17 residues. Germline V gives CDR1 MDHEN, CDR2 SYDVKM. V trimming: 2 bases; J trimming: 7 bases; junction bases outside the gene matches: 12. CDR3 loop: CASSLAGQGMFGEKLFF. CDR3 DNA: TGTGCCAGCAGTTTAGCCGGACAGGGAATGTTCGGTGAAAAACTGTTTTTT.

The rearrangement links TRBV4-2 to TRBJ2-6; D unresolved. The germline V gene encodes CDR1 LGHNA and CDR2 YNFKEQ. The V end lost 5 bases, the J end lost 0 bases, and 11 bases lay between the germline ends. This CDR3 comprises 16 residues. CDR3 sequence (DNA): TGTGCCAGCAGCAAAAAACGCGGCTCTGGGGCCAACGTCCTGACTTTC. Translated: CASSKKRGSGANVLTF.

The chain is built from TRBV5-6 and TRBJ1-1; a possible D gene is TRBD1 (5 bases). This CDR3 spans 14 amino acids. V shed 3 bases and J shed 6 bases, with 15 bases lying between them. The V gene's germline CDR1 is SGHDT and CDR2 YYEEEE. This CDR3 is CASSSNQGYPEAFF. CDR3 in DNA: TGTGCCAGCAGCTCCAATCAGGGTTATCCTGAAGCTTTCTTT.

The chain joins TRBV19 to TRBJ2-3; TRBD1 matches at 10 bases. The CDR3 contains 18 residues. Germline V gene lookup returns CDR1 LNHDA and CDR2 SQIVND (reference sequence). V lost 3 bases to trimming and J lost 3 bases; unmatched junction nucleotides: 12. DNA of the CDR3: TGTGCCAGTAGTATCGACAGGGGGCGGCGAGGAATGACAGATACGCAGTATTTT. This encodes CASSIDRGRRGMTDTQYF.

The chain employs TRBV6-2 or TRBV6-3 and TRBJ2-7; possibly TRBD1 for D (6 bases). The V gene lost 6 bases and the J gene lost 7 bases, with 22 bases spanning the gap. The CDR3 totals 15 residues. Germline CDR1 MNHEY, CDR2 SVGEGT. The CDR3 DNA sequence: TGTGCCAGCAGACCTACCACCAGGGGTTCAGAAGAGCAGTACTTC. It yields the protein CASRPTTRGSEEQYF.

This CDR3 is CASTGGAYGYTF. CDR3 DNA: TGTGCCAGCACGGGAGGGGCCTATGGCTACACCTTC. V and J are TRBV6-5 and TRBJ1-2; D possibly corresponds to TRBD1 (5 bases). This CDR3 has 12 residues. Trimming shortened V by 7 bases and J by 4 bases, and 10 bases separated the two germline ends. Germline V gives CDR1 MNHEY, CDR2 SVGAGI.

The chain links TRBV29-1 to TRBJ2-7; 11 bases line up with TRBD2. J gave up 0 bases and V 6 bases, and 7 bases lay outside the gene matches. CDR3 size: 15 residues. Germline CDR1 is SQVTM and CDR2 is ANQGSEA. The CDR3 loop is CSVITGTSGSYEQYF. The CDR3 DNA reads as TGCAGCGTAATAACCGGGACTAGCGGCTCCTACGAGCAGTACTTC.

The genes are TRBV13 and TRBJ1-1, with D possibly matching TRBD1 (5 bases). Per germline, CDR1 PRHDT and CDR2 FYEKMQ (reference sequence). V was cut by 5 bases and J by 4 bases, with 17 bases left in between. The CDR3 sequence is 15 residues long. The CDR3 DNA follows: TGTGCCAGCAGCCCACCGGGAGGGGTGGCCACTGAAGCTTTCTTT. This translates into CASSPPGGVATEAFF.

V and J are TRBV19 and TRBJ2-7, with D possibly matching TRBD2 (5 bases). V was cut by 3 bases and J by 3 bases, with 12 bases left in between. The V gene's germline CDR1 is LNHDA and CDR2 SQIVND (reference sequence). There are 14 residues in the CDR3. The CDR3 DNA reads TGTGCCAGTAGTATCGGGGATGTAAACTACGAGCAGTACTTC. It encodes CASSIGDVNYEQYF. Complete variable domain (other parts from reference TRBV19 and TRBJ2-7): DGGITQSPKYLFRKEGQNVTLSCEQNLNHDAMYWYRQDPGQGLRLIYYSQIVNDFQKGDIAEGYSVSREKKESFPLTVTSAQKNPTAFYLCASSIGDVNYEQYFGPGTRLTVT.

The count of this clone is one. V and J are TRBV18 and TRBJ2-1, with D perhaps matching TRBD1 or TRBD2 (6 bases each). The V gene lost 0 bases and the J gene lost 0 bases, with 12 bases spanning the gap. CDR3 length equals 17 residues. Germline CDR1 reads KGHSH; CDR2 reads LQKENI. The CDR3 region is CASSPPLGGSSYNEQFF. DNA of the CDR3: TGTGCCAGCTCACCACCACTAGGGGGGAGCTCCTACAATGAGCAGTTCTTC.

The chain carries TRBV7-9 and TRBJ1-6; no reliable D call. CDR3 length equals 16 residues. Germline-derived CDR1 and CDR2 are SEHNR and FQNEAQ (reference sequence). V was pared by 5 bases and J by 1 base, with 12 bases between. The CDR3 sequence: CASSAGLQSYNSPLHF. DNA for the CDR3: TGTGCCAGCAGCGCAGGCTTACAGTCCTATAATTCACCCCTCCACTTT.

For this clone: Other DNA sequences in this specimen translate into the identical CDR3. This rearrangement joins TRBV5-1 to TRBJ2-7; D may be TRBD2 (6 bases). Germline CDR1 reads SGHRS; CDR2 reads YFSETQ. The CDR3 has 14 amino acids. The V end was cut by 5 bases, the J end by 2 bases, with 14 bases between. CDR3 residues: CASSPWGDTYEQYF. The CDR3, as DNA: TGCGCCAGCAGTCCTTGGGGGGATACCTACGAGCAGTACTTC.

The rearrangement links TRBV21-1 to TRBJ2-6; the DNA was not compared with TRBD2, the D call given in the table. TRBV21-1 is deemed a pseudogene. The CDR3 covers 18 residues. CDR3 DNA sequence: TGTGCCAGCAGCCCAGGGACTTCCCACCTCTCTGGGGCCAACGTCCTGACTTTC. Protein: CASSPGTSHLSGANVLTF.